The TCR beta chain under discussion was sequenced for a study of blood T cell repertoires in COVID-19. For the study at large: From T cells, B-cell-depleted T cells, or PBMCs came the material, which was cDNA or gDNA.

V lost 0 bases to trimming and J lost 2 bases, with 8 bases between them. Germline loops: CDR1 MGHRA, CDR2 YSYEKL. The CDR3 loop spans 15 amino acids. The participants were between roughly 18 and 90 years old and came from under 25 US areas. Exposed volunteers were people who met a COVID-19 case within 2 weeks before study entry. Authors' analysis steps: Amplification of reference gene primers was used by the study to estimate nucleated cell counts. The data were produced by immunoSEQ multiplex PCR, yet TCRdb's version contains in-frame clones alone and is incomplete. The D gene and trimming were derived from the DNA, and the V and J assignments and clone size from that table. Among about 270,000 clones, approximately 90% were seen once, and the ten largest hold about 3%.

The rearrangement joins TRBV4-1 to TRBJ1-3; D is uncertain. Sequencing was performed on PBMCs or T cells enriched from blood (not recorded which). The receptor comes from a man aged 40-49 years who had been exposed to COVID-19. The CDR3 sequence is CASSQDPAAGNTIYF. The CDR3 DNA follows: TGCGCCAGCAGCCAAGATCCGGCGGCTGGAAACACCATATATTTT.